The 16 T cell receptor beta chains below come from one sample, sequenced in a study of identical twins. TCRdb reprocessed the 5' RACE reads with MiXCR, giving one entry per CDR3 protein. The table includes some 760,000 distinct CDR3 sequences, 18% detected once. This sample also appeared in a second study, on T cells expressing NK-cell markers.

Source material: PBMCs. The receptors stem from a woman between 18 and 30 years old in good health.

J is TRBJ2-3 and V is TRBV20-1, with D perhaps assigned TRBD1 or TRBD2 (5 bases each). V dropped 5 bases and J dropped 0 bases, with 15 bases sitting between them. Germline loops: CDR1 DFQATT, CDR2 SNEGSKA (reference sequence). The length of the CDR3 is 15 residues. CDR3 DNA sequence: TGCAGTGCTGCCAACCCGGGACGGAGCACAGATACGCAGTATTTT. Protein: CSAANPGRSTDTQYF.

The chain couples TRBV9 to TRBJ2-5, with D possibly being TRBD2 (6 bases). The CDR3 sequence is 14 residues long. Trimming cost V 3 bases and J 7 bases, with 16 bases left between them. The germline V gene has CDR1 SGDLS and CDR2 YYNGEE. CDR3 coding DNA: TGTGCCAGCAGCGACGCGGCTAGCGTGGGGACCCAGTACTTC. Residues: CASSDAASVGTQYF.

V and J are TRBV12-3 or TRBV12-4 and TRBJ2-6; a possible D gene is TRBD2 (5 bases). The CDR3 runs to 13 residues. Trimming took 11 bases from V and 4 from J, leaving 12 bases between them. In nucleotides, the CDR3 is TGTGCCGCCCGGGGTGCCGGGGCCAACGTCCTGACTTTC. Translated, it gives CAARGAGANVLTF.

The CDR3 coding sequence is TGTGCCAGCAGCTACGAGGACAGGGTCAACGAGCAGTACTTC. This sequence encodes CASSYEDRVNEQYF. The V call is TRBV11-2, the J call TRBJ2-7, with 8 bases that match TRBD1. With V trimmed by 4 bases and J by 5 bases, 7 bases remained unmatched. The V gene's germline CDR1 is SGHAT and CDR2 FQNNGV. This CDR3 has 14 residues.

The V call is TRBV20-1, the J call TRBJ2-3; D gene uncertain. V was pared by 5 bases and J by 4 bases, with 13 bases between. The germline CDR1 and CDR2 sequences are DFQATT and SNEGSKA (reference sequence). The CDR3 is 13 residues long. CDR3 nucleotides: TGCAGTGCTGAGAGCCTCGCGCCAGATACGCAGTATTTT. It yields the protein CSAESLAPDTQYF.

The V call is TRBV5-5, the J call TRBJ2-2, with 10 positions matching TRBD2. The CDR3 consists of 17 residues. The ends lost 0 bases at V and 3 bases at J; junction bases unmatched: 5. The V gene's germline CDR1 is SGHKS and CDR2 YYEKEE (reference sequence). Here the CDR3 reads CASSLGPLAGDTGELFF. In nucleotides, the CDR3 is TGTGCCAGCAGCTTGGGTCCGCTAGCGGGAGACACCGGGGAGCTGTTTTTT.

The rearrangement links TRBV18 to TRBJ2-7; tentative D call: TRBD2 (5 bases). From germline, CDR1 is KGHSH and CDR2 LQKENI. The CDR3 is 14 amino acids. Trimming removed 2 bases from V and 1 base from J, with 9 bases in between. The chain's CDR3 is CASSPGWESYEQYF. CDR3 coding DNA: TGTGCCAGCTCACCAGGGTGGGAGTCCTACGAGCAGTACTTC.

Here the CDR3 reads CSASPHGDQETQYF. The CDR3 DNA follows: TGCAGTGCTAGCCCCCACGGGGACCAAGAGACCCAGTACTTC. The rearrangement links TRBV20-1 to TRBJ2-5; a possible D gene is TRBD2 (5 bases). V shed 3 bases and J shed 0 bases, with 11 bases lying between them. The germline V gene encodes CDR1 DFQATT and CDR2 SNEGSKA (reference sequence). CDR3 length: 14 amino acids.

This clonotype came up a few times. CDR3 loop: CASSFGQREAFF. CDR3 DNA: TGCGCCAGCAGCTTTGGGCAGAGAGAAGCTTTCTTT. V is TRBV5-1 and J is TRBJ1-1, with D uncertain. V lost 2 bases, J lost 8 bases, and 10 bases lay in between. The CDR3 covers 12 residues. In germline, CDR1 is SGHRS, CDR2 YFSETQ. The variable domain in full, completed from reference TRBV5-1 and TRBJ1-1, reads KAGVTQTPRYLIKTRGQQVTLSCSPISGHRSVSWYQQTPGQGLQFLFEYFSETQRNKGNFPGRFSGRQFSNSRSEMNVSTLELGDSALYLCASSFGQREAFFGQGTRLTVV.

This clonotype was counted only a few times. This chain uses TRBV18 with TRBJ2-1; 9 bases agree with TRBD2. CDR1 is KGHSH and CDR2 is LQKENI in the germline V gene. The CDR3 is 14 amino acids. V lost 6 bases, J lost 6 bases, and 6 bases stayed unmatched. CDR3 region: CASSRRGRGNEQFF. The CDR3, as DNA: TGTGCCAGCTCTAGACGCGGGAGGGGCAATGAGCAGTTCTTC.

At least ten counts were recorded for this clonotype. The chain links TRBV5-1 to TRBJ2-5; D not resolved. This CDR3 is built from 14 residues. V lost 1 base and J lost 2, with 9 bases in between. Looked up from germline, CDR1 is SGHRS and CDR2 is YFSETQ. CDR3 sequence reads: CASSLIVEQETQYF. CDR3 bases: TGCGCCAGCAGCTTGATCGTGGAACAAGAGACCCAGTACTTC.

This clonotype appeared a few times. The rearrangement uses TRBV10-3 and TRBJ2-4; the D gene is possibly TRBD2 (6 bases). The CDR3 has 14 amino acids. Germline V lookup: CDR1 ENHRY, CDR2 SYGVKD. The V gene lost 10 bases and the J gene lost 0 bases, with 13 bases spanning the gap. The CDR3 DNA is TGTGCCACAACGGAGGGGATAGCCAAAAACATTCAGTACTTC. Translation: CATTEGIAKNIQYF.

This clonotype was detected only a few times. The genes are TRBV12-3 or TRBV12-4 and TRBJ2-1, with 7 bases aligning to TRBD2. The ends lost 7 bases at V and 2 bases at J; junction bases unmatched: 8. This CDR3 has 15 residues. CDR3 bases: TGTGCCAGCAAATTTAGGCTAGCGGCCTACAATGAGCAGTTCTTC. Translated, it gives CASKFRLAAYNEQFF.

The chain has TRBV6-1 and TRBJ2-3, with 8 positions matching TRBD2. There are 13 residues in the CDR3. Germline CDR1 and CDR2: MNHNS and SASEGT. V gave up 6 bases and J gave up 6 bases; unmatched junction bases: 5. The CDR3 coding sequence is TGTGCCAGCAGAGCGGGAGTCTTGGATACGCAGTATTTT. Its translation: CASRAGVLDTQYF.

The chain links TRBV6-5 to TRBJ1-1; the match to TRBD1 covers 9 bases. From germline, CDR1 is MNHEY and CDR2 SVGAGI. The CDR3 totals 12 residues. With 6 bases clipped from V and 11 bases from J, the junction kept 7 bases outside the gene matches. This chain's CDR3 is CASSPGTGWAFF. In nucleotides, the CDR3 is TGTGCCAGCAGCCCGGGGACAGGGTGGGCTTTCTTT.

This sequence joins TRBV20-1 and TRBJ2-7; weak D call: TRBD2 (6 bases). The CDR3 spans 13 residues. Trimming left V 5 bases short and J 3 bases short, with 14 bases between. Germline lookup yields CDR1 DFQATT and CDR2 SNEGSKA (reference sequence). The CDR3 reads CSARGLFHYEQYF. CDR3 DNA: TGCAGTGCTCGGGGACTTTTCCACTACGAGCAGTACTTC.